The clone carrying this TCR beta chain came up a few times. The target antigen is unknown. The data stem from a study of beta chain features in type 1 diabetes. Across the whole study: Summed over all samples, the examined sorted cells came to under 110,000,000. Whole-study results and caveats: Patients with type 1 diabetes showed fewer VDJ junction insertions and more deletions.

As every portion of the isolated RNA was reverse transcribed, the sequencing read expressed TCRB transcripts. Here immunoSEQ multiplex PCR was the method, and the copy in TCRdb shows in-frame clones only, minus some. Of roughly 300,000 clones listed, around 15% are singletons. CDR3 length equals 14 residues. CDR1 is SEHNR and CDR2 is FQNEAQ in the germline V gene (reference sequence). V was clipped by 5 bases and J by 2 bases, with 12 bases between them. The sequenced material came from central memory CD4+ T cells from blood. The rearrangement uses TRBV7-9 and TRBJ1-2; the D is unclear. This TCR was sampled from a man aged 25-40 years in good health. As DNA, the CDR3 is TGTGCCAGCAGCCGAACGGCTGTGAACTATGGCTACACCTTC. Translated: CASSRTAVNYGYTF.